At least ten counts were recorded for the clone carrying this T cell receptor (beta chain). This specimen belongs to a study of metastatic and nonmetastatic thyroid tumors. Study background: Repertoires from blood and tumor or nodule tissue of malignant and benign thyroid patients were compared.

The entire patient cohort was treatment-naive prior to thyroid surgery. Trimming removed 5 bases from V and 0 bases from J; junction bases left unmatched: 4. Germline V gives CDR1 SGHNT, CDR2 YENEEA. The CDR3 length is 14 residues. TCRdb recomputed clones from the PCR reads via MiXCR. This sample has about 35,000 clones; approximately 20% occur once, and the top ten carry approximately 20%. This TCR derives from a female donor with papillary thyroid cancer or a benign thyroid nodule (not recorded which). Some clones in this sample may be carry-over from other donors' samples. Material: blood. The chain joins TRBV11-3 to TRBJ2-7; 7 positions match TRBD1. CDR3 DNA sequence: TGTGCCAGCAGCCCACAGGGGTCCTCCTACGAGCAGTACTTC. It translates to CASSPQGSSYEQYF.